This entry lists 8 T cell receptor beta chains sequenced from one sample in a study of T cells in Graves' hyperthyroidism and ophthalmopathy. The investigators amplified TCR beta CDR3 regions from RNA transcripts. First-round RT-PCR targeting the TCR CDR3 was performed with the HTBI primer set. In TCRdb, the multiplex PCR reads were re-called with MiXCR into one record per CDR3 protein. In the table there are some 510,000 distinct CDR3 sequences, less than 25% of which are singletons. The sequenced sample consisted of blood. All receptors come from a man younger than 35 with Graves' hyperthyroidism.

This clonotype was picked up many times. The rearrangement joins TRBV5-1 to TRBJ1-2, with TRBD1 identical over 8 bases. Germline V lookup: CDR1 SGHRS, CDR2 YFSETQ. V gave up 3 bases and J gave up 4 bases; unmatched junction bases: 17. This CDR3 spans 18 amino acids. As DNA, the CDR3 is TGCGCCAGCAGCTGGGGGACAGGCCTGACTACTCAGACCTATGGCTACACCTTC. Its translation: CASSWGTGLTTQTYGYTF.

The rearrangement links TRBV11-1 to TRBJ2-2; D unclear. With 5 bases removed from V and 6 bases from J, the gap between germline ends came to 13 bases. Germline assignment: CDR1 SGHAT and CDR2 FQDESV (reference sequence). The CDR3 length is 14 residues. In DNA, the CDR3 is TGTGCCAGCAGCGGGCGGCGGAGCGCCGGGGAGCTGTTTTTT. Translation gives CASSGRRSAGELFF.

This clonotype was picked up a small number of times. The chain employs TRBV24-1 and TRBJ2-2; D may correspond to TRBD1 or TRBD2 (6 bases each). CDR3 length equals 16 residues. Trimming took 0 bases from V and 3 from J, leaving 10 bases between them. Germline V CDR1 and CDR2: KGHDR, SFDVKD. CDR3 sequence reads: CATSDLGGQDTGELFF. CDR3 DNA: TGTGCCACCAGTGATTTGGGGGGGCAAGACACCGGGGAGCTGTTTTTT.

Many counts were recorded for this clonotype. As DNA, the CDR3 is TGTGCCAGCAGTTACAACCCCGACTACGAGCAGTACTTC. It encodes CASSYNPDYEQYF. This sequence joins TRBV6-2 or TRBV6-3 and TRBJ2-7; D gene unclear. From germline, CDR1 is MNHEY and CDR2 SVGEGT. There are 13 residues in the CDR3. Trimming removed 2 bases from V and 3 bases from J, with 8 bases in between.

The chain links TRBV7-8 to TRBJ1-2; TRBD1 matches at 7 bases. The V gene's germline CDR1 is SGHVS and CDR2 FQNEAQ. V lost 5 bases to trimming and J lost 4 bases; unmatched junction nucleotides: 13. The CDR3 extends over 16 amino acids. The CDR3 DNA sequence: TGTGCCAGCAGCCCACTCCGGGCAGGGGGGTTCTATGGCTACACCTTC. Translation gives CASSPLRAGGFYGYTF. The full variable domain, rest sourced from reference TRBV7-8 and TRBJ1-2, is GAGVSQSPRYKVAKRGQDVALRCDPISGHVSLFWYQQALGQGPEFLTYFQNEAQLDKSGLPSDRFFAERPEGSVSTLKIQRTQQEDSAVYLCASSPLRAGGFYGYTFGSGTRLTVV.

This clonotype was picked up many times. V and J are TRBV12-3 or TRBV12-4 and TRBJ1-2, with TRBD1 identical over 9 bases. The CDR3 covers 14 residues. Trimming cost V 6 bases and J 7 bases; bases outside gene matches: 9. The CDR3, as DNA: TGTGCCAGCAGATCCGGGACAGGGAGAGGTGGCTACACCTTC. The encoded protein is CASRSGTGRGGYTF.

This chain joins TRBV19 and TRBJ1-1; D gene unclear. The CDR3 is 11 amino acids. V lost 9 bases and J lost 1, with 6 bases in between. The germline gives CDR1 LNHDA, CDR2 SQIVND (reference sequence). CDR3 amino acids: CASQENTEAFF. CDR3 nucleotide sequence: TGTGCCAGCCAAGAGAACACTGAAGCTTTCTTT.

At least ten counts were recorded for this clonotype. The chain uses TRBV27 and TRBJ1-5; D is possibly TRBD1 (5 bases). Germline-derived CDR1 and CDR2 are MNHEY and SMNVEV (reference sequence). The CDR3 sequence is 16 residues long. V shed 5 bases and J shed 2 bases, with 16 bases lying between them. The CDR3 loop is CASSPTFRVGNQPQHF. In nucleotides, the CDR3 is TGTGCCAGCAGTCCGACCTTCAGGGTAGGCAATCAGCCCCAGCATTTT.